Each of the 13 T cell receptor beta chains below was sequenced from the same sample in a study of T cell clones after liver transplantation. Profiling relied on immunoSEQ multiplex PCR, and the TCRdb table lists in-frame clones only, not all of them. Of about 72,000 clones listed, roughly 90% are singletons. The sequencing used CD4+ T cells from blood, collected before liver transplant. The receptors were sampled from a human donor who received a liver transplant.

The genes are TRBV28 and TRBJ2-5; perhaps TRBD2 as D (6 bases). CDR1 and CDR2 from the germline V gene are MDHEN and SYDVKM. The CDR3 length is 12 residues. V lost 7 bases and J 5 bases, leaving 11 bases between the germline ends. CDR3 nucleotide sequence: TGTGCCAGCACAACCCTAGCGGAGACCCAGTACTTC. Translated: CASTTLAETQYF. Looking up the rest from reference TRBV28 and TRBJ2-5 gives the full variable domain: DVKVTQSSRYLVKRTGEKVFLECVQDMDHENMFWYRQDPGLGLRLIYFSYDVKMKEKGDIPEGYSVSREKKERFSLILESASTNQTSMYLCASTTLAETQYFGPGTRLLVL.

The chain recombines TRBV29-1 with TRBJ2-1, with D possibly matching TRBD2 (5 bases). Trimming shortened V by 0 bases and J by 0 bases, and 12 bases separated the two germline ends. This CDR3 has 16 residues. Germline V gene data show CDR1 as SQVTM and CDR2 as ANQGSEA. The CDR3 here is CSVEDLSGYSYNEQFF. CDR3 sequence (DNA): TGCAGCGTTGAAGATTTAAGCGGTTACTCCTACAATGAGCAGTTCTTC.

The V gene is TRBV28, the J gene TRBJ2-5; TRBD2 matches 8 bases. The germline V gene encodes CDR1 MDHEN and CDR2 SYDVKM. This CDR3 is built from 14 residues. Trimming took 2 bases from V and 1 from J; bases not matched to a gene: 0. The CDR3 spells CASSLGTSQETQYF. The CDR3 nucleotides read TGTGCCAGCAGTTTAGGGACTAGCCAAGAGACCCAGTACTTC.

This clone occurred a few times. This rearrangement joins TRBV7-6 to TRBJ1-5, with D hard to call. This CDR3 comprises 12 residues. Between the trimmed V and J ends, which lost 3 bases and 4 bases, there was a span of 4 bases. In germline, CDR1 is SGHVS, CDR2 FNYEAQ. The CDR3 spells CASSFPNQPQHF. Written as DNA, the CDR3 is TGTGCCAGCAGCTTTCCAAATCAGCCCCAGCATTTT.

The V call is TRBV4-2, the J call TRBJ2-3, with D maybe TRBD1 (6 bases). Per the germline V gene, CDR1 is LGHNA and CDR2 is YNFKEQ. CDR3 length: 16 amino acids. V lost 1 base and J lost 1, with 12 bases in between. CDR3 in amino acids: CASSQGVAGGTDTQYF. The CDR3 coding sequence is TGTGCCAGCAGCCAAGGGGTGGCAGGGGGCACAGATACGCAGTATTTT.

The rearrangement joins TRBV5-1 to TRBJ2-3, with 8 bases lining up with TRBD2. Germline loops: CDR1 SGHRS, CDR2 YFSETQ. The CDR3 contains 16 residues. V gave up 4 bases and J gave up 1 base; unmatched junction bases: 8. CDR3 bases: TGCGCCAGCAGCACCGGGACTAGAGGTGGCACAGATACGCAGTATTTT. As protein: CASSTGTRGGTDTQYF.

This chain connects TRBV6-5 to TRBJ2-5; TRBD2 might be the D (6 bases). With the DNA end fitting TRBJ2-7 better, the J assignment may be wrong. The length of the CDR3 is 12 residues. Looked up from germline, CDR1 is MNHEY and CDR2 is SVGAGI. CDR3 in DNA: TGTGCCAGCAGCTTGACTAGGGGCGAGCAGTACTTC. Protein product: CASSLTRGEQYF.

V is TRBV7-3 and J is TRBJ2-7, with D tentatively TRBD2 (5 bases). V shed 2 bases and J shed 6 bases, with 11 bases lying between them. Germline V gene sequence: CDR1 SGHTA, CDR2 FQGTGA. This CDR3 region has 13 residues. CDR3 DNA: TGTGCCAGCAGCTTATTCCGGGATTCCGAGCAGTACTTC. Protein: CASSLFRDSEQYF.

Here the CDR3 DNA reads TGTGCCTCCCGAGGCCCTGGGACAGGGGTGTCCTACGAGCAGTACTTC. Translating gives CASRGPGTGVSYEQYF. This chain joins TRBV19 and TRBJ2-7; 10 bases are a match to TRBD1. The CDR3 spans 16 residues. Germline V gene data show CDR1 as LNHDA and CDR2 as SQIVND (reference sequence). V shed 11 bases, J shed 1 base, and the junction held 14 bases outside the gene matches.

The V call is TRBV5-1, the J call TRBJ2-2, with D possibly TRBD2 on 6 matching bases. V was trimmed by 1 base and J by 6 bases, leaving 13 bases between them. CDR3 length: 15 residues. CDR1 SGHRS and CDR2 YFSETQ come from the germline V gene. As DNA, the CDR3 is TGCGCCAGCAGCTTGACGGCAGGAGGGTCCGGGGAGCTGTTTTTT. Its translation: CASSLTAGGSGELFF.

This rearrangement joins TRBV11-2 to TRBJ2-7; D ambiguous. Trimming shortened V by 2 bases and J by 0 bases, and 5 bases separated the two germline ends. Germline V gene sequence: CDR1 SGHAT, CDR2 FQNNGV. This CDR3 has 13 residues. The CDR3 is CASSLHNSYEQYF. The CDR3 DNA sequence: TGTGCCAGCAGCTTACACAACTCCTACGAGCAGTACTTC. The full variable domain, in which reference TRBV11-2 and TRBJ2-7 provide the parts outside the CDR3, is EAGVAQSPRYKIIEKRQSVAFWCNPISGHATLYWYQQILGQGPKLLIQFQNNGVVDDSQLPKDRFSAERLKGVDSTLKIQPAKLEDSAVYLCASSLHNSYEQYFGPGTRLTVT.

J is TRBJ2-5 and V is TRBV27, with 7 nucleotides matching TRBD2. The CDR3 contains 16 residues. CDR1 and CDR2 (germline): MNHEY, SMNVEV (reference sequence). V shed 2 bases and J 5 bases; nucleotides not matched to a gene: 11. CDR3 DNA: TGTGCCAGCAGTTTAGAAGCAGGGAGGGGTTGGGAGACCCAGTACTTC. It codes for CASSLEAGRGWETQYF.

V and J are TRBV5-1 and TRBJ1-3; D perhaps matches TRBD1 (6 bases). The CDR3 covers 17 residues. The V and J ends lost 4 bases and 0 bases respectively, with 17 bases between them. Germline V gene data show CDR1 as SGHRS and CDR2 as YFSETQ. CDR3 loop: CASSRGDKSFSGNTIYF. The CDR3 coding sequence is TGCGCCAGCAGCCGCGGGGACAAGAGTTTCTCTGGAAACACCATATATTTT.